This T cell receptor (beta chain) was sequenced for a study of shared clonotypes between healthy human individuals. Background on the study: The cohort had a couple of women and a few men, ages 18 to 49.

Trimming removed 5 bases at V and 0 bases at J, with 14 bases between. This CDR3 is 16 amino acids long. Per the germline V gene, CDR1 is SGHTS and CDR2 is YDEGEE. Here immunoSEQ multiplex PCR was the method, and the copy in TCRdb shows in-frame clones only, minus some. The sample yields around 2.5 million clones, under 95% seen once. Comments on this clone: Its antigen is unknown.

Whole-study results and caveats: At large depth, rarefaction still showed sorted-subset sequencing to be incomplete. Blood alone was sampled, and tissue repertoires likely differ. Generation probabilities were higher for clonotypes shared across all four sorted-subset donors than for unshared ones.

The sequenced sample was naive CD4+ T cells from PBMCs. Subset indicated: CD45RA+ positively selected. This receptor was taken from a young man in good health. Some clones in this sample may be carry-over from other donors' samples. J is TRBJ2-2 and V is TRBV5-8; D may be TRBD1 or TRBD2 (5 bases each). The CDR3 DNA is TGTGCCAGCAGAACCCGGGGCAGGGCGAACACCGGGGAGCTGTTTTTT. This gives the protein CASRTRGRANTGELFF.